These 5 T cell receptor beta chains originate from one sample sequenced in a study of OX40 agonist ivuxolimab in advanced cancers. Produced via immunoSEQ multiplex PCR; TCRdb's table is partial and in-frame only. Found here are about 50,000 clones, 70% to 80% of them singletons; the top ten hold 2.6%. Sequencing was performed on CD4+ or CD8+ T cells sorted from blood, taken in a trial of the OX40 agonist ivuxolimab. These receptors came from an adult with an advanced solid tumor such as melanoma, head and neck, liver or kidney cancer.

J is TRBJ1-1 and V is TRBV30; D gene uncertain. Germline CDR1 GTSNPN, CDR2 SVGIG (reference sequence). V lost 0 bases and J 5 bases, leaving 7 bases between the germline ends. The CDR3 contains 12 residues. The CDR3 spells CAWSVQGTEAFF. The CDR3 DNA follows: TGTGCCTGGAGTGTTCAAGGGACTGAAGCTTTCTTT.

This clone is deemed medium-sized. The CDR3 nucleotides read TGTGCCAGCAGCTTGACAACCCAGGGACAGCAGTACTTC. Its protein is CASSLTTQGQQYF. The chain couples TRBV5-4 to TRBJ2-7; D is tentatively TRBD1 or TRBD2 (5 bases each). This CDR3 comprises 13 residues. Germline V gene data show CDR1 as SGHNT and CDR2 as YYREEE (reference sequence). V lost 1 base to trimming and J lost 8 bases, with 13 bases between them.

J is TRBJ2-7 and V is TRBV27; possibly TRBD1 for D (6 bases). Trimming removed 5 bases from V and 2 bases from J, with 10 bases in between. This CDR3 has 13 amino acids. CDR1 and CDR2 (germline): MNHEY, SMNVEV (reference sequence). The CDR3 nucleotides are TGTGCCAGCAGTCCGACAGGCACCTACGAGCAGTACTTC. This encodes CASSPTGTYEQYF.

J is TRBJ1-4 and V is TRBV5-1; the D gene is possibly TRBD1 (6 bases). CDR3 length: 15 residues. With 0 bases removed from V and 3 bases from J, the gap between germline ends came to 9 bases. Germline V gives CDR1 SGHRS, CDR2 YFSETQ. The DNA for the CDR3 is TGCGCCAGCAGCTTGGAGGGGGTGGCTAATGAAAAACTGTTTTTT. Protein product: CASSLEGVANEKLFF.

J is TRBJ1-5 and V is TRBV28; D remains ambiguous. Germline-derived CDR1 and CDR2 are MDHEN and SYDVKM. The length of the CDR3 is 12 residues. Trimming removed 6 bases at V and 6 bases at J, with 9 bases between. The CDR3 loop reads CASRLDVQPQHF. In nucleotides, the CDR3 is TGTGCCAGCAGGCTAGATGTTCAGCCCCAGCATTTT.